A selection of T cell receptor beta chains follows, all from one sample in a study of STAT3 mutations in large granular lymphocyte leukemia. Sequenced by immunoSEQ multiplex PCR; TCRdb stores in-frame clones only, minus some. The sample shows around 10,000 clones, 70% to 90% of them seen only once. The specimen sequenced was peripheral blood mononuclear cells. All receptors come from a man in his sixties with T-cell large granular lymphocyte leukemia. Some clones in this sample may be carry-over from other donors' samples. Both conserved end residues are trimmed from each CDR3.

cdr3_length	v_call	j_call	cdr3_aa
13	TRBV11-2	TRBJ2-5	ASSLDAGDWETQY
12	TRBV5-1	TRBJ2-3	ASSLEAGRDTQY
13	TRBV2	TRBJ2-7	ASSPVASKGYEQY
11	TRBV28	TRBJ1-2	ASSPGTAHGYT
16	TRBV7-9	TRBJ2-7	ASSLVVRLAGGFYEQY
13	TRBV4-1	TRBJ2-3	ASSQEVRTTDTQY
11	TRBV28	TRBJ2-4	ASSSWDQNIQY
11	TRBV5-6	TRBJ2-3	ASSWTGSGTQY
13	TRBV5-4	TRBJ2-3	ASSSGTGDTDTQY
13	TRBV18	TRBJ2-7	ASSPPGPNYHEQY
11	TRBV11-2	TRBJ2-1	ASSLGDNNEQF